This paragraph reports one T cell receptor (beta chain). CDR3 length equals 13 residues. Deletions cut 5 bases from V and 4 bases from J, with 11 bases between. CDR1 is SGHRS, CDR2 YFSETQ, per germline. Using immunoSEQ multiplex PCR, the repertoire was profiled, and TCRdb retains in-frame clones only, with some absent. The sample includes about 100,000 clones, 89% of them seen just once. This specimen belongs to a study of OX40 agonist ivuxolimab in advanced cancers. This chain connects TRBV5-1 to TRBJ2-3; D uncertain. The starting material was CD4+ or CD8+ T cells sorted from blood, obtained in a trial of the OX40 agonist ivuxolimab. The receptor's source is an adult with an advanced solid tumor such as melanoma, head and neck, liver or kidney cancer. CDR3 residues: CASRVTQADTQYF. The CDR3 DNA reads as TGCGCCAGCAGAGTGACGCAGGCAGATACGCAGTATTTT.